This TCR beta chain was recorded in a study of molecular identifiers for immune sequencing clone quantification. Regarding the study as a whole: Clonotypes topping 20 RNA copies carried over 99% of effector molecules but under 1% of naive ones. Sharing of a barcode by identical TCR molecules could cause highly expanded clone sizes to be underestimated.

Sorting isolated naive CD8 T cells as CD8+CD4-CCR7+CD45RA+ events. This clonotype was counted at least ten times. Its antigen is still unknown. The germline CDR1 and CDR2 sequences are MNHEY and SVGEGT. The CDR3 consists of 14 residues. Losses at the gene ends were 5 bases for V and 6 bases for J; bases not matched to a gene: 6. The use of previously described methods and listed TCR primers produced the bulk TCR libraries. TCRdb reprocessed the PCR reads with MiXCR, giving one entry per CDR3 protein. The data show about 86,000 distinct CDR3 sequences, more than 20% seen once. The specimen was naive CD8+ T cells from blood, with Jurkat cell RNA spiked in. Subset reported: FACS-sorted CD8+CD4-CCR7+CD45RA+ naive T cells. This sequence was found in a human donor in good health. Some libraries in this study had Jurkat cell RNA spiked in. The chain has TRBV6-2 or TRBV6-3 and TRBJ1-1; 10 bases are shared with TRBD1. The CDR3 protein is CASSKGQGRAEAFF. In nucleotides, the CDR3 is TGTGCCAGCAGTAAGGGACAGGGGAGGGCTGAAGCTTTCTTT.